This T cell receptor beta chain was profiled in a study of blood T cells in healthy people across ages. Turning to the study itself: Every two T cells gave about one barcoded beta molecule via template switching. Study-wide points: Estimates drawn from one million T cells were deemed to understate diversity.

A note on this clonotype: Its antigen is not identified.

Losses at the gene ends were 4 bases for V and 1 base for J; bases not matched to a gene: 7. Germline V gives CDR1 SGHRS, CDR2 YFSETQ. The CDR3 sequence is 15 residues long. For the second PCR, which ran for about 6 to 12 cycles, a sample-barcoded 5' primer and a J-beta primer mix were used. A template-switch adaptor with 12 random nucleotides tagged each cDNA molecule. TCRdb recomputed calls from the 5' RACE reads with MiXCR, one row per CDR3 protein. Of 1.5 million to 1.8 million distinct CDR3 sequences in the sample, 35% to 45% were seen once. Input material: blood. The receptor comes from a woman aged 18-29 years in good health. The chain combines TRBV5-1 with TRBJ2-5; 7 bases map to TRBD1. The CDR3 sequence is CASSPGDSLQETQYF. The CDR3 nucleotides are TGCGCCAGCAGCCCAGGGGACAGTCTCCAAGAGACCCAGTACTTC. The entire variable domain, with the rest obtained from reference TRBV5-1 and TRBJ2-5, is as follows: KAGVTQTPRYLIKTRGQQVTLSCSPISGHRSVSWYQQTPGQGLQFLFEYFSETQRNKGNFPGRFSGRQFSNSRSEMNVSTLELGDSALYLCASSPGDSLQETQYFGPGTRLLVL.